The clone carrying this TCR beta chain was counted ten times or more. Its antigen remains unknown. The CDR3 has 15 residues. V shed 4 bases, J shed 7 bases, and the junction held 9 bases outside the gene matches. The germline V gene has CDR1 MDHEN and CDR2 SYDVKM. The sample is drawn from a study of T cells in Graves' hyperthyroidism and ophthalmopathy. General study findings and limits: Stable hyperthyroidism was separated from ophthalmopathy by a model based on 13 V-J features.

The CDR3 regions of TCR beta were amplified from RNA transcripts. Primed by the HTBI set, a first-round RT-PCR was run on the TCR CDR3. TCRdb re-analysed the multiplex PCR reads in MiXCR, keeping a single row per CDR3 protein. This sample carries about 690,000 distinct CDR3 sequences, 15% to 20% of them seen once, and the ten largest clones take roughly 15%. The TCR comes from a man aged 45 to 65 with Graves' hyperthyroidism. The V gene is TRBV28, the J gene TRBJ1-4; 7 bases align to TRBD1. The sequenced sample was blood. CDR3 amino acids: CASSSRQGRGEKLFF. CDR3 in DNA: TGTGCCAGCAGTTCCCGACAGGGTCGGGGTGAAAAACTGTTTTTT.